The rows below give T cell receptor beta chains drawn from one sample of a study of T-cell reconstitution after alpha-beta-depleted transplantation in children. TCRdb re-called the PCR reads through MiXCR, storing one row per CDR3 protein. Of roughly 200,000 distinct CDR3 sequences in the sample, roughly a tenth were seen once. This specimen consisted of PBMCs, obtained before TCRalphabeta/CD19-depleted stem cell transplant. Every receptor here comes from a child under two years old with acute myeloid leukemia, due to receive a stem cell transplant. CDR3s include the opening cysteine and the closing phenylalanine or tryptophan. Fields, in order: J gene, clone size, D gene, V gene, CDR3 DNA, CDR3 protein. D genes are given only for firm matches. Not every row has a clone size; where given, it reads once, few, many or a size class.

TRBJ2-1	many	NA	TRBV28	TGTGCCAGCATTGCAACCGGGACTGGGCAGTTCTTC	CASIATGTGQFF
TRBJ2-3	many	TRBD2	TRBV20-1	TGCAGTGCTAGAGATCCGGGACTAGCGGGGCTTCGAGATACGCAGTATTTT	CSARDPGLAGLRDTQYF
TRBJ2-2	many	NA	TRBV10-3	TGTGCCATCAGTGAGCCAACCCCTACTAGCGGGGAGCTGTTTTTT	CAISEPTPTSGELFF
TRBJ1-1	many	NA	TRBV29-1	TGCAGCTCCCGGGGAGGGGGGAACACTGAAGCTTTCTTT	CSSRGGGNTEAFF
TRBJ2-3	many	TRBD2	TRBV4-2	TGTGCCAGCAGTCCGATTAGGACTAGCGGGTGGGACCGTACTAGCACAGATACGCAGTATTTT	CASSPIRTSGWDRTSTDTQYF
TRBJ2-7	NA	NA	TRBV19	TGTGCCAGTAGTATCGGGCAGGGAGTCTACGAGCAGTACTTC	CASSIGQGVYEQYF
TRBJ1-5	many	NA	TRBV12-3/TRBV12-4	TGTGCCAGCAGTCTGGGGGGGGGGAACGCCCAGCATTTT	CASSLGGGNAQHF
TRBJ2-4	many	TRBD2	TRBV27	TGTGCCAGCAGTTTATCGGGGACTAGCGGACAAAACATTCAGTACTTC	CASSLSGTSGQNIQYF
TRBJ2-7	NA	NA	TRBV7-2	TGTGCCAGCAGCTGGCGCTACGAGCAGTACTTC	CASSWRYEQYF
TRBJ2-1	many	TRBD2	TRBV20-1	TGCAGTGCTAGAGTGGGACTAGCGGCCTCCTACAATGAGCAGTTCTTC	CSARVGLAASYNEQFF
TRBJ2-1	many	NA	TRBV12-3/TRBV12-4	TGTGCCAGCAGTCCACGAACTTACAATGAGCAGTTCTTC	CASSPRTYNEQFF
TRBJ2-1	NA	NA	TRBV3-1	TGTGCCTGCTGCCAAGATTGGGGCGAGAGGGCCTACAATGAGCAGTTCTTC	CACCQDWGERAYNEQFF
TRBJ2-7	many	NA	TRBV3-1	TGTGCCAGCAGCCAAGAAAGCTACGAGCAGTACTTC	CASSQESYEQYF
TRBJ2-7	NA	NA	TRBV12-3/TRBV12-4	TGTGCCAGCAGGGTGGAGGTAAACCCCTACGAGCAGTACTTC	CASRVEVNPYEQYF
TRBJ2-7	NA	NA	TRBV25-1	TGTGCCACCACAGACCGTTACGAGCAGTACTTC	CATTDRYEQYF
TRBJ1-1	many	NA	TRBV12-3/TRBV12-4	TGTGCCAGCAGTGGGGTGGGAACTGAAGCTTTCTTT	CASSGVGTEAFF
TRBJ2-1	many	NA	TRBV6-1	TGTGCCAGCACAAACCGCCTAGTCAATGAGCAGTTCTTC	CASTNRLVNEQFF
TRBJ1-5	many	NA	TRBV29-1	TGCAGCGTTTCAATGGGGGGAAGTCAGCCCCAGCATTTT	CSVSMGGSQPQHF
TRBJ1-2	many	TRBD1	TRBV4-1	TGCGCCAGCAGCCAACCAGGGGGTCCCTATGGCTACACCTTC	CASSQPGGPYGYTF
TRBJ2-2	many	NA	TRBV20-1	TGCAGTGCTCCCAAACCCCACGGGGAGCTGTTTTTT	CSAPKPHGELFF
TRBJ2-1	many	TRBD2	TRBV5-5	TGTGCCAGCAGCCCAGCGGGGGGAAACAGGGTGAAAAATGAGCAGTTCTTC	CASSPAGGNRVKNEQFF
TRBJ2-1	many	TRBD1	TRBV20-1	TGCAGTGCTAGAGAATGGCAGGGAACCAGGACAGGTGAGCAGTTCTTC	CSAREWQGTRTGEQFF
TRBJ2-7	NA	TRBD2	TRBV3-1	TGTGCCAGCAGCCAAGCTCCGGGACTAGCCTACGAGCAGTACTTC	CASSQAPGLAYEQYF